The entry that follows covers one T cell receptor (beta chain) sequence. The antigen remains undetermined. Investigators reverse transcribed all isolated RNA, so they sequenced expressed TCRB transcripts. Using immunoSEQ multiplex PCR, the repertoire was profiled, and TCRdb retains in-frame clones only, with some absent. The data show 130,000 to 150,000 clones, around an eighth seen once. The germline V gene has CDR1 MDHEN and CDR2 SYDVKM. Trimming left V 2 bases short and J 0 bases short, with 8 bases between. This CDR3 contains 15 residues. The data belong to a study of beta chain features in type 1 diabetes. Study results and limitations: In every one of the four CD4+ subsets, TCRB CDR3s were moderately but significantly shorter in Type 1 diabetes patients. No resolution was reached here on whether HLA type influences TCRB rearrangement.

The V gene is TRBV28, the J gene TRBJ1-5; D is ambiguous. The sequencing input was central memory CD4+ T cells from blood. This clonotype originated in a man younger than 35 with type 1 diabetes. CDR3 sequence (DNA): TGTGCCAGCAGTTTAGATTGGGATAGCAATCAGCCCCAGCATTTT. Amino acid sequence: CASSLDWDSNQPQHF.